Here is one T cell receptor (beta chain) with its context. The antigen is undetermined. One end of the junction does not line up with germline, which may come from a read error. Clones were read by immunoSEQ multiplex PCR, and TCRdb kept only the in-frame ones, dropping some. The data show 83,000 or so clones, with roughly 88% seen just once and roughly 8.7% held by the top ten. These data come from a study of T cell responses to AZD1222 COVID-19 vaccine. About the research overall: Second-dose recipients at about 4 or about 12 weeks were treated as one pooled group. General observations from the study: It was only after the peak T cell response that any repertoires were sampled. Most donors were white British, females outnumbered males, and clonal diversity was possibly underestimated.

The sequences come from peripheral blood, collected on day 0 of AZD1222 vaccination. This sequence originates from an adult in good health.

CDR3 sequence: CAITETGPDGYTF. The CDR3, as DNA: TGTGCCATCACTGAGACAGGACCGGATGGCTACACCTTC. This chain links TRBV10-3 with TRBJ1-2; D is perhaps TRBD1 (6 bases). Germline loops: CDR1 ENHRY, CDR2 SYGVKD. The CDR3 runs 13 residues.